This TCR beta chain was identified during a study of T cell repertoires in cytomegalovirus infection. Background on the study: Used in the study were CMV epitopes, some recently identified and HLA-C-restricted, others well-studied and HLA-B-restricted. It can be stated that public TCR beta signatures indicated CMV infection as well as a matching HLA type.

The study's findings and limits: CMV-specific TCR beta clonotypes restricted by HLA-C dominated the ex vivo response. Using cumulative public TCR beta family frequency, the authors identified those who carried CMV together with the relevant HLA.

Trimming cost V 3 bases and J 4 bases, with 19 bases left between them. The CDR3 sequence is 17 residues long. Each CDR3 protein is one row after TCRdb ran MiXCR on the reads. The table has around 300,000 distinct CDR3 sequences, around 25% seen once. This clonotype was picked up a small number of times. Antigen unknown. Specimen: cultured PBMCs, collected from culture after CMV antigen stimulation. The chain employs TRBV12-3 or TRBV12-4 and TRBJ1-5, with D uncertain. The TCR sequence derives from a human donor in good health (CMV status not recorded). Some clones in this sample may be carry-over from other donors' samples. The CDR3 sequence: CASSLGAGFAPNQPQHF. DNA for the CDR3: TGTGCCAGCAGTTTGGGAGCAGGTTTTGCCCCTAATCAGCCCCAGCATTTT.